This T cell receptor (beta chain) was profiled in a study of blood T cell repertoires in COVID-19. Turning to the study itself: Researchers got acute and convalescent COVID-19 samples from the United States, Italy and Spain.

Profiled with immunoSEQ multiplex PCR; TCRdb holds only in-frame clones, not every one. The table includes some 200,000 clones, 89% detected once. CDR1 and CDR2 from the germline V gene are SGHNT and YENEEA. The J segment lost 10 bases and the V segment lost 5 bases, leaving 7 bases of the junction unmatched. This CDR3 is built from 13 residues. Sequenced: peripheral blood. The rearrangement uses TRBV11-3 and TRBJ2-2; 7 bases line up with TRBD1. The origin of this receptor is a woman aged 35 to 49 with acute or convalescent COVID-19. CDR3 bases: TGTGCCAGCAGCCCATACAGGGGATCGGAGCTGTTTTTT. Translated, it gives CASSPYRGSELFF.